These 8 T cell receptor beta chains were all obtained from the same sample, sequenced in a study of T cell responses to AZD1222 COVID-19 vaccine. TCRdb's table, derived via immunoSEQ multiplex PCR, lists solely in-frame clones and lacks some. The data contain under 150,000 clones, around 88% of them seen just once; the ten biggest clones take up about 15%. The sequencing here drew on peripheral blood, taken on day 0 of AZD1222 vaccination. These receptors were obtained from an adult in good health.

The V gene is TRBV19, the J gene TRBJ2-3; 10 bases agree with TRBD2. Germline V gene data show CDR1 as LNHDA and CDR2 as SQIVND (reference sequence). Losses at the gene ends were 7 bases for V and 9 bases for J; bases not matched to a gene: 13. The CDR3 is 15 residues long. The CDR3 nucleotides read TGTGCCAGTAAAGGTCGAGCGGGGGGGATCCAGACGCAGTATTTT. This encodes CASKGRAGGIQTQYF.

This chain connects TRBV20-1 to TRBJ2-4; 9 nucleotides align to TRBD1. Looked up from germline, CDR1 is DFQATT and CDR2 is SNEGSKA (reference sequence). J lost 10 bases, V lost 3 bases, and 7 bases had no gene match. The CDR3 is 13 amino acids. The CDR3 sequence is CSASVQGARIQYF. In DNA, the CDR3 is TGCAGTGCTAGTGTACAGGGGGCGAGGATTCAGTACTTC.

The rearrangement links TRBV28 to TRBJ2-1; no clear D gene. Germline CDR1 reads MDHEN; CDR2 reads SYDVKM. CDR3 length: 12 residues. With 5 bases removed from V and 7 bases from J, the gap between germline ends came to 9 bases. The CDR3 nucleotides are TGTGCCAGCAGTACCCTCTTAAATGAGCAGTTCTTC. It codes for CASSTLLNEQFF.

This chain connects TRBV7-2 to TRBJ2-7, with 9 bases matching TRBD1. The germline V gene encodes CDR1 SGHTA and CDR2 FQGNSA. Trimming cost V 3 bases and J 2 bases; bases outside gene matches: 5. The CDR3 length is 15 residues. The DNA of the CDR3 is TGTGCCAGCAGCTTGGGACAGGGACCCACCTACGAGCAGTACTTC. This codes for CASSLGQGPTYEQYF.

This rearrangement joins TRBV9 to TRBJ1-2; 10 bases map to TRBD1. Germline V gives CDR1 SGDLS, CDR2 YYNGEE. The V gene end was trimmed by 3 bases and the J gene end by 2 bases; junction bases not matched to a gene: 10. The CDR3 has 17 residues. The CDR3 coding sequence is TGTGCCAGCAGCGGACCGGGACAGGGGATAAGGAACTATGGCTACACCTTC. As protein: CASSGPGQGIRNYGYTF.

The chain couples TRBV18 to TRBJ2-7; 7 positions agree with TRBD2. V gave up 2 bases and J gave up 0 bases; unmatched junction bases: 1. The CDR3 sequence is 14 residues long. Germline V gene data show CDR1 as KGHSH and CDR2 as LQKENI. The CDR3 region is CASSPTGGSYEQYF. The CDR3 region has the DNA TGTGCCAGCTCACCAACGGGGGGCTCCTACGAGCAGTACTTC. Full variable domain (remainder filled in from reference TRBV18 and TRBJ2-7): NAGVMQNPRHLVRRRGQEARLRCSPMKGHSHVYWYRQLPEEGLKFMVYLQKENIIDESGMPKERFSAEFPKEGPSILRIQQVVRGDSAAYFCASSPTGGSYEQYFGPGTRLTVT.

This clone has just one count. This chain connects TRBV7-2 to TRBJ2-7; D is unresolved. The germline V and J ends were trimmed by 1 base and 2 bases, with 12 bases remaining between them. The CDR3 is 15 residues long. CDR1 SGHTA and CDR2 FQGNSA come from the germline V gene. The CDR3: CASSLGASRTYEQYF. CDR3 coding DNA: TGTGCCAGCAGCTTAGGGGCTAGTCGTACCTACGAGCAGTACTTC. The complete variable domain, with remaining parts taken from reference TRBV7-2 and TRBJ2-7, reads GAGVSQSPSNKVTEKGKDVELRCDPISGHTALYWYRQSLGQGLEFLIYFQGNSAPDKSGLPSDRFSAERTGGSVSTLTIQRTQQEDSAVYLCASSLGASRTYEQYFGPGTRLTVT.

The chain carries TRBV10-3 and TRBJ1-1; TRBD1 might be the D (6 bases). Trimming cost V 4 bases and J 0 bases, with 12 bases left between them. Germline loops: CDR1 ENHRY, CDR2 SYGVKD. The length of the CDR3 is 15 residues. CDR3 sequence reads: CAISAMTGLNTEAFF. The CDR3 DNA is TGTGCCATCAGTGCGATGACAGGTCTGAACACTGAAGCTTTCTTT.